These T cell receptor beta chains were read from a single sample in a study of cytomegalovirus exposure and HLA in healthy donors. TCRdb keeps only in-frame clones here, not all; method: immunoSEQ multiplex PCR. The data contain about 220,000 clones, approximately 83% of them singletons. The specimen sequenced was PBMCs. These receptors were obtained from a boy between 2 and 10 years old in good health and CMV-seronegative. Both conserved end residues are part of each CDR3.

V | CDR3
TRBV2 | CASSVRDRGRSEQYF
TRBV2 | CASSGGRGGNQETQYF
TRBV27 | CASSLWLAGGSEQYF
TRBV11-2 | CASSLDGTGEETQYF
TRBV7-8 | CASSLGPTGGRDNEQFF
TRBV4-1 | CASSQDLSVTGGRYTF
TRBV4-1 | CASSPRADTQYF
TRBV13 | CASSWDGGREQYF
TRBV10-3 | CAISVTAGYEQYF
TRBV9 | CASSGTDITGELFF
TRBV13 | CASSPTGAGANVLTF
TRBV2 | CASGEQGYNSPLHF
TRBV27 | CASSPGTSGNNEQFF
TRBV19 | CASGPGGWETQYF
TRBV6-1 | CASRERGGAETQYF
TRBV28 | CATDTLYGYTF
TRBV19 | CASSIREGGVQPQHF
TRBV18 | CASSPNGNTNSPLHF
TRBV7-9 | CASSLPTVMDEQFF
TRBV7-2 | CASSLMTRYTEAFF
TRBV7-9 | CASSSGFGSVAYGYTF
TRBV27 | CASSLIAGGYNEQFF
TRBV9 | CASSAIQGVNYGYTF
TRBV27 | CASKSTGGGDSPLHF
TRBV20-1 | CSAERETQYF
TRBV7-3 | CASSLVGGRNNEQFF
TRBV5-4 | CASSLAADLRETQYF
TRBV7-8 | CASSERLGQGGETQYF
TRBV5-4 | CASSSGGTYEQYF
TRBV7-9 | CASSLELPEAFF
TRBV5-6 | CASSLGFAYEQYF
TRBV10-3 | CAIRPPVGAAEGNTIYF
TRBV13 | CASSRRSGGALETQYF
TRBV9 | CASSGPGAGEYEKLFF
TRBV30 | CAWSDRGRGGEQYF
TRBV7-8 | CASSPRLGSPLHF
TRBV6-6 | CASVLSDNYGYTF
TRBV27 | CASSLTPGQGGTEAFF
TRBV12-2 | CASRLPRTSGGGTDTQYF
TRBV6-5 | CASRTGTGELFF
TRBV6-6 | CASTNGGVNEKLFF
TRBV19 | CASSIEGLGGEQFF
TRBV27 | CASSWGKLNEQFF
TRBV2 | CASRWGGRTDTQYF
TRBV19 | CASSSLVSLNSYEQYF